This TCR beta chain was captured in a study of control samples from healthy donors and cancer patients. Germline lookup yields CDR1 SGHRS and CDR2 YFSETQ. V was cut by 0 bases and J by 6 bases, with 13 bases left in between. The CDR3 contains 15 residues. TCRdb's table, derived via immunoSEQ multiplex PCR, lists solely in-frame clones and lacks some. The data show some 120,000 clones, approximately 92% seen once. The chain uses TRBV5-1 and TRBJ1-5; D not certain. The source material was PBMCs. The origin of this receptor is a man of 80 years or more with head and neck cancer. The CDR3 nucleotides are TGCGCCAGCAGCTTGGCCGGAAGGGTGGGTCAGCCCCAGCATTTT. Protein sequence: CASSLAGRVGQPQHF.